The 24 T cell receptor beta chains below all came from one sample that was sequenced in a study of blood T cell dynamics during melanoma immunotherapy. The time point denotes: week 3, after first cycle of checkpoint inhibitor. Sequenced by immunoSEQ multiplex PCR; TCRdb stores in-frame clones only, minus some. The sample has about 19,000 clones; roughly 85% are singletons. The sample in question was blood, obtained from a patient treated with checkpoint blockade. The receptor set was obtained from a human donor with melanoma.

The chain combines TRBV15 with TRBJ2-3, with 11 nucleotides matching TRBD1. V lost 3 bases and J lost 5; bases outside the gene matches: 7. This CDR3 has 16 residues. In germline, CDR1 is LNHNV, CDR2 YYDKDF (reference sequence). The CDR3, as DNA: TGTGCCACCAGCAGCATTGGGACAGGGGGACAAGATACGCAGTATTTT. It is translated as CATSSIGTGGQDTQYF.

The J gene is TRBJ2-1, the V gene TRBV5-4; 7 positions agree with TRBD2. Unmatched junction bases numbered 8, after V lost 2 bases and J lost 0 bases. There are 17 residues in the CDR3. From germline, CDR1 is SGHNT and CDR2 YYREEE (reference sequence). The DNA for the CDR3 is TGTGCCAGCAGCTTACCGGGAGCGGGGAGCTCCTACAATGAGCAGTTCTTC. As protein: CASSLPGAGSSYNEQFF.

The V gene is TRBV9, the J gene TRBJ2-1; 13 bases agree with TRBD2. The CDR3 runs 21 residues. The germline CDR1 and CDR2 sequences are SGDLS and YYNGEE. After removal of 2 bases from V and 0 bases from J, the junction contained 14 bases not matched to a gene. CDR3 sequence reads: CASSVPRPGLAGPSSYNEQFF. The CDR3 region has the DNA TGTGCCAGCAGCGTGCCCCGTCCGGGACTAGCGGGACCGAGCTCCTACAATGAGCAGTTCTTC.

The chain carries TRBV23-1 and TRBJ2-7; no clear D. TRBV23-1 is reported as an ORF; its role is uncertain. With 0 bases removed from V and 0 bases from J, the gap between germline ends came to 15 bases. The length of the CDR3 is 17 residues. DNA of the CDR3: TGCGCCAGCAGTCAATCGCTAGAACATCCCAGCTCCTACGAGCAGTACTTC. Amino acids: CASSQSLEHPSSYEQYF.

This clone was picked up one time. The chain has TRBV19 and TRBJ1-4; D ambiguous. Trimming stripped 5 bases from V and 4 bases from J, with 32 bases between. CDR1 is LNHDA, CDR2 SQIVND, per germline (reference sequence). There are 21 residues in the CDR3. This CDR3 is CASSPTTRTVGYQSLNEKLFF. In DNA form, the CDR3 reads TGTGCCAGTAGTCCGACAACCCGGACGGTGGGGTATCAATCGCTTAATGAAAAACTGTTTTTT.

The J gene is TRBJ2-1, the V gene TRBV29-1; 9 bases map to TRBD1. With V trimmed by 7 bases and J by 7 bases, 8 bases remained unmatched. Per the germline V gene, CDR1 is SQVTM and CDR2 is ANQGSEA. The CDR3 has 13 residues. The CDR3 sequence: CSAPGQGANEQFF. DNA of the CDR3: TGCAGCGCCCCGGGACAGGGTGCTAATGAGCAGTTCTTC.

J is TRBJ2-3 and V is TRBV28, with 12 bases matching TRBD2. The germline CDR1 and CDR2 sequences are MDHEN and SYDVKM. V shed 6 bases, J shed 4 bases, and the junction held 5 bases outside the gene matches. The length of the CDR3 is 15 residues. For the CDR3, the DNA is TGTGCCAGCAGGGCGACTAGCGGGAGACCAGATACGCAGTATTTT. It specifies CASRATSGRPDTQYF.

This sequence joins TRBV7-8 and TRBJ1-5; a possible D gene is TRBD1 (5 bases). The germline gives CDR1 SGHVS, CDR2 FQNEAQ. V lost 5 bases and J 5 bases, leaving 16 bases between the germline ends. The CDR3 is 15 amino acids. This chain's CDR3 is CASSPGEVPDQPQHF. The CDR3 DNA reads TGTGCCAGCAGCCCGGGGGAGGTCCCTGATCAGCCCCAGCATTTT.

Only one count was recorded for this clone. V gene TRBV19 combines with J gene TRBJ2-3; either TRBD1 or TRBD2 may fit D (5 bases each). V was cut by 3 bases and J by 6 bases, with 10 bases left in between. CDR1 is LNHDA and CDR2 is SQIVND in the germline V gene (reference sequence). The CDR3 consists of 13 residues. The CDR3 loop reads CASSIGALDTQYF. DNA for the CDR3: TGTGCCAGTAGTATCGGGGCCCTGGATACGCAGTATTTT.

The chain has TRBV19 and TRBJ2-3, with 9 bases aligning to TRBD2. This CDR3 has 18 residues. Germline V gene lookup returns CDR1 LNHDA and CDR2 SQIVND (reference sequence). V gave up 5 bases and J gave up 0 bases; unmatched junction bases: 12. CDR3 nucleotide sequence: TGTGCCAGTAGTCCCCTAGCGGGGATGCTTTCTAGCACAGATACGCAGTATTTT. It yields the protein CASSPLAGMLSSTDTQYF.

This chain joins TRBV7-3 and TRBJ2-3; 13 bases are a match to TRBD2. CDR1 is SGHTA, CDR2 FQGTGA, per germline. The trim removed 4 bases at V and 6 bases at J, leaving 4 bases unmatched. The CDR3 covers 15 residues. This CDR3 is CASSSTSGRADTQYF. The CDR3 nucleotides read TGTGCCAGCAGCTCAACTAGCGGGAGGGCGGATACGCAGTATTTT.

V usage is TRBV11-1 and J usage is TRBJ2-2; tentatively, D is TRBD2 (6 bases). Trimming removed 2 bases at V and 5 bases at J, with 12 bases between. CDR1 SGHAT and CDR2 FQDESV come from the germline V gene (reference sequence). This CDR3 has 15 amino acids. The CDR3 is CASSLQWGETGELFF. The CDR3 DNA reads as TGTGCCAGCAGCTTACAGTGGGGGGAGACCGGGGAGCTGTTTTTT.

The chain recombines TRBV28 with TRBJ1-6; D is uncertain. Trimming cost V 7 bases and J 9 bases, with 10 bases left between them. CDR1 is MDHEN and CDR2 is SYDVKM in the germline V gene. CDR3 size: 12 residues. The CDR3 region is CASTRGTSPLHF. Written as DNA, the CDR3 is TGTGCCAGCACCCGCGGTACTTCACCCCTCCACTTT. Full variable domain (missing parts from reference TRBV28 and TRBJ1-6): DVKVTQSSRYLVKRTGEKVFLECVQDMDHENMFWYRQDPGLGLRLIYFSYDVKMKEKGDIPEGYSVSREKKERFSLILESASTNQTSMYLCASTRGTSPLHFGNGTRLTVT.

The CDR3 loop reads CASSLDGARYF. The CDR3 bases are TGTGCCAGCAGTTTGGACGGCGCCCGATATTTT. The chain uses TRBV28 and TRBJ1-3; D gene ambiguous. The CDR3 contains 11 residues. Trimming cost V 3 bases and J 15 bases, with 12 bases left between them. Germline CDR1 is MDHEN and CDR2 is SYDVKM.

V usage is TRBV19 and J usage is TRBJ2-2; 9 bases agree with TRBD1. The germline V gene encodes CDR1 LNHDA and CDR2 SQIVND (reference sequence). Trimming took 6 bases from V and 3 from J; bases not matched to a gene: 2. The length of the CDR3 is 14 residues. The CDR3 spells CASRGTGHTGELFF. The CDR3 DNA reads as TGTGCCAGTAGGGGGACAGGGCACACCGGGGAGCTGTTTTTT.

The chain has TRBV21-1 and TRBJ2-7; the table's D call, TRBD2, was not checked against the DNA. TRBV21-1 is a recognized pseudogene. CDR3 size: 16 residues. The CDR3 region is CASSKRTPRHFWEQYF. CDR3 in DNA: TGTGCCAGCAGCAAAAGGACTCCCCGCCATTTCTGGGAGCAGTACTTC.

This clone was picked up a small number of times. V usage is TRBV29-1 and J usage is TRBJ2-7, with D unresolved. Trimming removed 4 bases from V and 6 bases from J, with 19 bases in between. Germline lookup yields CDR1 SQVTM and CDR2 ANQGSEA. The length of the CDR3 is 14 residues. The CDR3 bases are TGCAGCGTTGGGACGGCGTTGGCCTATTCCGAGCAGTACTTC. It yields the protein CSVGTALAYSEQYF.

V gene TRBV29-1 combines with J gene TRBJ1-5, with D possibly being TRBD1 (6 bases). The CDR3 has 13 residues. The V and J ends lost 6 bases and 7 bases respectively, with 16 bases between them. The germline gives CDR1 SQVTM, CDR2 ANQGSEA. The CDR3 loop reads CSVAQGNRQPQHF. CDR3 DNA: TGCAGCGTAGCACAGGGCAATCGGCAGCCCCAGCATTTT. The full variable domain, with the rest looked up from reference TRBV29-1 and TRBJ1-5, is SAVISQKPSRDICQRGTSLTIQCQVDSQVTMMFWYRQQPGQSLTLIATANQGSEATYESGFVIDKFPISRPNLTFSTLTVSNMSPEDSSIYLCSVAQGNRQPQHFGDGTRLSIL.

The chain carries TRBV10-3 and TRBJ2-2; D may match TRBD1 or TRBD2 (7 bases each). The ends were cut back, 3 bases at V and 6 bases at J, with 14 bases in the middle. Germline V gene lookup returns CDR1 ENHRY and CDR2 SYGVKD. CDR3 length equals 15 residues. Here the CDR3 reads CAISEVSGGAGELFF. CDR3 nucleotides: TGTGCCATCAGTGAAGTGTCAGGGGGGGCCGGGGAGCTGTTTTTT.

The V gene is TRBV6-4, the J gene TRBJ2-2; 7 nucleotides align to TRBD2. CDR3 length: 16 residues. J was trimmed by 1 base and V by 2 bases; bases with no gene match: 4. Germline V gene data show CDR1 as MRHNA and CDR2 as SNTAGT. The CDR3 here is CASSDATSKNTGELFF. CDR3 DNA: TGTGCCAGCAGTGACGCGACTAGCAAGAACACCGGGGAGCTGTTTTTT.

The chain combines TRBV28 with TRBJ1-1, with a tentative D call TRBD1 (5 bases). The CDR3 covers 14 residues. From germline, CDR1 is MDHEN and CDR2 SYDVKM. V lost 3 bases and J 7 bases, leaving 15 bases between the germline ends. In DNA, the CDR3 is TGTGCCAGCAGTTTCGATGGGGTTGGGGGTGAAGCTTTCTTT. Translating gives CASSFDGVGGEAFF. Together with reference TRBV28 and TRBJ1-1, the CDR3 gives the full variable domain: DVKVTQSSRYLVKRTGEKVFLECVQDMDHENMFWYRQDPGLGLRLIYFSYDVKMKEKGDIPEGYSVSREKKERFSLILESASTNQTSMYLCASSFDGVGGEAFFGQGTRLTVV.

The chain is built from TRBV27 and TRBJ1-5, with D tentatively TRBD1 (5 bases). The CDR3 extends over 14 amino acids. CDR1 and CDR2 from the germline V gene are MNHEY and SMNVEV (reference sequence). Trimming shortened V by 6 bases and J by 5 bases, and 14 bases separated the two germline ends. The CDR3 DNA is TGTGCCAGCAGCCCCAGGGATATCTATCAGCCCCAGCATTTT. Protein: CASSPRDIYQPQHF.

This clone was observed once. CDR3 sequence: CASSYRDNQPQHF. DNA for the CDR3: TGTGCCAGCAGTTACAGGGACAATCAGCCCCAGCATTTT. The gene calls are TRBV6-8 and TRBJ1-5; the D is unclear. Germline assignment: CDR1 MNHGY and CDR2 SAAAGT. The CDR3 sequence is 13 residues long. Deletions cut 2 bases from V and 3 bases from J, with 5 bases between.

The V call is TRBV27, the J call TRBJ1-6, with 7 positions matching TRBD1. Looked up from germline, CDR1 is MNHEY and CDR2 is SMNVEV (reference sequence). Losses at the gene ends were 7 bases for V and 7 bases for J; bases not matched to a gene: 4. This CDR3 has 13 amino acids. The DNA for the CDR3 is TGTGCCAGCAAGCCAGGGGGGAATTCACCCCTCCACTTT. It is translated as CASKPGGNSPLHF.